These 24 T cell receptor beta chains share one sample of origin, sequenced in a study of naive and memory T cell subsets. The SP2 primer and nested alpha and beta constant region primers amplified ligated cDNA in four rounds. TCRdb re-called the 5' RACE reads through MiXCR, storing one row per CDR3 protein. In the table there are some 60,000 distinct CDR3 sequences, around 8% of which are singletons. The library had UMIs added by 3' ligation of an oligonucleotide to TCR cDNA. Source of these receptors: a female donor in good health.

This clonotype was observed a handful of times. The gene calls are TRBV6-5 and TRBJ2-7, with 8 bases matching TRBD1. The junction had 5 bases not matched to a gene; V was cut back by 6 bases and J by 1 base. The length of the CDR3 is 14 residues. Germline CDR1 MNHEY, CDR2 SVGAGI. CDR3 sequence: CASSPGGGSYEQYF. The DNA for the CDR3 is TGTGCCAGCAGCCCAGGGGGCGGTTCCTACGAGCAGTACTTC.

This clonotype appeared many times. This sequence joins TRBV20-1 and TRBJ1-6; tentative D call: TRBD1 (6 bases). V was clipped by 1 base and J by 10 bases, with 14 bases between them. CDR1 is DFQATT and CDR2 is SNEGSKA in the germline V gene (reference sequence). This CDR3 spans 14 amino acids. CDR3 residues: CSARGGRDTSPLHF. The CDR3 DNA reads TGCAGTGCTAGAGGTGGCAGGGACACCTCACCCCTCCACTTT.

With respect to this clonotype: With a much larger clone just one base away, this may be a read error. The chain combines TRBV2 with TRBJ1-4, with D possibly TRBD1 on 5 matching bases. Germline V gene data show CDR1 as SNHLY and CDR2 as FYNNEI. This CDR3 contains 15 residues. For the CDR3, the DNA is TGTGCCAGCAGCCTCCGCGGGGCAACTAATGAAAGACTGTTTTTT. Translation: CASSLRGATNERLFF.

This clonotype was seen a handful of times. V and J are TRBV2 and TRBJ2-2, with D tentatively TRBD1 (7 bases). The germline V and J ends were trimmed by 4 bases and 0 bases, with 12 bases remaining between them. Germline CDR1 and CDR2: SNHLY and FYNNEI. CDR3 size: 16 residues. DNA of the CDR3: TGTGCCAGCAGTGGGGGGGACAGCGCGAACACCGGGGAGCTGTTTTTT. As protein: CASSGGDSANTGELFF.

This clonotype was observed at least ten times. DNA for the CDR3: TGCAGTGCTAGAGATCAGACAGGCCAAAACTATGGCTACACCTTC. Translated, it gives CSARDQTGQNYGYTF. The chain carries TRBV20-1 and TRBJ1-2; possibly TRBD1 for D (6 bases). CDR1 and CDR2 from the germline V gene are DFQATT and SNEGSKA (reference sequence). The CDR3 runs to 15 residues. V lost 0 bases, J lost 2 bases, and 13 bases lay in between.

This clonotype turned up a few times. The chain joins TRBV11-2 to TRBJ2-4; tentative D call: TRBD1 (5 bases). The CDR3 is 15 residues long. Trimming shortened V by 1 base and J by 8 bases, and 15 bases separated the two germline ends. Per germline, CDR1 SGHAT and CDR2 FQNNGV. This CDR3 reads CASSLGAQGSYIQYF. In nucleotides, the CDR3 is TGTGCCAGCAGCTTAGGAGCTCAGGGCAGTTACATTCAGTACTTC. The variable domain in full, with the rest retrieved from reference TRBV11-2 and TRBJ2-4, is EAGVAQSPRYKIIEKRQSVAFWCNPISGHATLYWYQQILGQGPKLLIQFQNNGVVDDSQLPKDRFSAERLKGVDSTLKIQPAKLEDSAVYLCASSLGAQGSYIQYFGAGTRLSVL.

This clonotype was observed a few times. The CDR3 DNA reads TGTGCCAGCAGTTTACGGGGCCTGGGGGCGGGAGTTGGTTACAATGAGCAGTTCTTC. Translating it yields CASSLRGLGAGVGYNEQFF. This chain joins TRBV12-3 or TRBV12-4 and TRBJ2-1; possibly TRBD2 for D (7 bases). V shed 2 bases and J shed 4 bases, with 24 bases lying between them. This CDR3 has 19 residues.

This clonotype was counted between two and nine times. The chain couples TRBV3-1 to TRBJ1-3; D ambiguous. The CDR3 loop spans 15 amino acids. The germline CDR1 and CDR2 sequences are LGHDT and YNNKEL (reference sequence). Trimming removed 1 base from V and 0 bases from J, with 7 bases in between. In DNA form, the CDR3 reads TGTGCCAGCAGCCAAGGGGTGAGCTCTGGAAACACCATATATTTT. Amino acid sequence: CASSQGVSSGNTIYF.

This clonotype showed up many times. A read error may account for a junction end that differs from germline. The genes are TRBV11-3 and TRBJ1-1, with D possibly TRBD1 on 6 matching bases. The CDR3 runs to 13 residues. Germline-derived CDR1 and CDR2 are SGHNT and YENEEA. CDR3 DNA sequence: TGTGCCAGCAGCCCAGGGGTGAAGACTGAAGCTTTCTTT. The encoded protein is CASSPGVKTEAFF. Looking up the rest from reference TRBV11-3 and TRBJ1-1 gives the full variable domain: EAGVVQSPRYKIIEKKQPVAFWCNPISGHNTLYWYLQNLGQGPELLIRYENEEAVDDSQLPKDRFSAERLKGVDSTLKIQPAELGDSAVYLCASSPGVKTEAFFGQGTRLTVV.

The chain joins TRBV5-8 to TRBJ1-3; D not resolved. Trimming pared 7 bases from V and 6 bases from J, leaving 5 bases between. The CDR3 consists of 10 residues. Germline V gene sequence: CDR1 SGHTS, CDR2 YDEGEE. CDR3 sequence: CASGENTIYF. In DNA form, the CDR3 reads TGTGCCAGCGGGGAAAACACCATATATTTT.

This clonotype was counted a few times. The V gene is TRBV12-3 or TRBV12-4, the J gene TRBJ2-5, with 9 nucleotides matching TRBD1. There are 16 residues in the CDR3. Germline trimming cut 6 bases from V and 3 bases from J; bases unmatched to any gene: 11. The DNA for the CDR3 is TGTGCCAGCAGCCTGGGGCCGGGACAGGGAAAAGAGACCCAGTACTTC. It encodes CASSLGPGQGKETQYF.

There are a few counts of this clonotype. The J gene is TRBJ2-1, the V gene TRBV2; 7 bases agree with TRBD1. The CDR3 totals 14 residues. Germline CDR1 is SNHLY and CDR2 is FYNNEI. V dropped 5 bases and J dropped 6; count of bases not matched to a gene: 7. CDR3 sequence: CASSYTGTVNEQFF. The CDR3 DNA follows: TGTGCCAGCAGTTACACCGGGACAGTCAATGAGCAGTTCTTC.

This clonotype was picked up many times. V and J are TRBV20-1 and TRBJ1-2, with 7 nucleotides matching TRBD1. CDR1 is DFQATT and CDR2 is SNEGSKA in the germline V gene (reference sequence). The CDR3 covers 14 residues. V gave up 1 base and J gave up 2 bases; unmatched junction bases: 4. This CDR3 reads CSARGTGKNYGYTF. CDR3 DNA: TGCAGTGCTAGAGGGACAGGAAAAAACTATGGCTACACCTTC.

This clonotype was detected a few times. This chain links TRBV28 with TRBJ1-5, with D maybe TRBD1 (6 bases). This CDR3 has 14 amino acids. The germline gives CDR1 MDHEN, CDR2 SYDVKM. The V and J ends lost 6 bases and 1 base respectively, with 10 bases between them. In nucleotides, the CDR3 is TGTGCCAGCAGCGACCAGGGGAGCAATCAGCCCCAGCATTTT. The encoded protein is CASSDQGSNQPQHF.

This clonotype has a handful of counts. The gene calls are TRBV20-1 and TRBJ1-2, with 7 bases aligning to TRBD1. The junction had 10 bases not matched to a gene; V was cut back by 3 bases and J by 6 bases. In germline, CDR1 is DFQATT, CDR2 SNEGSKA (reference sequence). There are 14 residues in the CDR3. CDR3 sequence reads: CSASPSGGTDGYTF. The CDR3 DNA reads TGCAGTGCTAGTCCATCCGGGGGGACAGATGGCTACACCTTC.

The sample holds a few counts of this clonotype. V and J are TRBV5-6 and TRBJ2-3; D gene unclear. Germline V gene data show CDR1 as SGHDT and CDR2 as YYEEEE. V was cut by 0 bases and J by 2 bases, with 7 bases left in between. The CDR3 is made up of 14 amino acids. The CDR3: CASSLGSITDTQYF. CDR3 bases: TGTGCCAGCAGCTTGGGGTCTATCACAGATACGCAGTATTTT.

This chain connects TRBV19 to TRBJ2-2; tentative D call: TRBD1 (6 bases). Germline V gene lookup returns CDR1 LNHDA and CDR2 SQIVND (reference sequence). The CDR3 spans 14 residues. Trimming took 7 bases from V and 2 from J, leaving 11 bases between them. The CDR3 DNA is TGTGCCAGTACGTACAGGGCCAACACCGGGGAGCTGTTTTTT. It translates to CASTYRANTGELFF.

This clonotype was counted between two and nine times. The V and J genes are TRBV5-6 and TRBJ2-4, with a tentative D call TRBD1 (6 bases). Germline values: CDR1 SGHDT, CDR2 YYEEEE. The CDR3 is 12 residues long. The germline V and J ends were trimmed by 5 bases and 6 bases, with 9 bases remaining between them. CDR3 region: CASRGAGNIQYF. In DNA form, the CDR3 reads TGTGCCAGCAGGGGGGCTGGAAACATTCAGTACTTC.

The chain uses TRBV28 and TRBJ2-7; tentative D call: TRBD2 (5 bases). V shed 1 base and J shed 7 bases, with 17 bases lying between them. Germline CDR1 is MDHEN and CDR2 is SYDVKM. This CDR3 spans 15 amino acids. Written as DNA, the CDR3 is TGTGCCAGCAGTTTATTGGGCAACAACCGAGGGGAGCAGTACTTC. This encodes CASSLLGNNRGEQYF.

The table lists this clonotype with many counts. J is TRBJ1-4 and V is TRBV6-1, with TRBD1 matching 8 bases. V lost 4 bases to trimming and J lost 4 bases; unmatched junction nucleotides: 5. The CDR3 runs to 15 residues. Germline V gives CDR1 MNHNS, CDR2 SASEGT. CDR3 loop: CASSAGTGFNEKLFF. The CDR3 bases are TGTGCCAGCAGTGCCGGGACAGGATTTAATGAAAAACTGTTTTTT.

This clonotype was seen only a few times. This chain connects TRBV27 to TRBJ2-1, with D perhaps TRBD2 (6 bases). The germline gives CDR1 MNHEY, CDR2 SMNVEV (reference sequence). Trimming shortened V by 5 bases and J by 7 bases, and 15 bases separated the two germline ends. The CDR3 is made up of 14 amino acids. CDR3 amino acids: CASSPGTRINEQFF. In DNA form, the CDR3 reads TGTGCCAGCAGTCCGGGGACTCGTATTAATGAGCAGTTCTTC.

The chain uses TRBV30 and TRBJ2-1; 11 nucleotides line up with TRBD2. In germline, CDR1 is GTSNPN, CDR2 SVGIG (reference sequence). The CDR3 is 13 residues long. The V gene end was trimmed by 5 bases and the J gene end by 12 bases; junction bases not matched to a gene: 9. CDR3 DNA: TGTGCCTGGGGGGGGACTAGCGGCTTTAGGCAGTTCTTC. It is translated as CAWGGTSGFRQFF. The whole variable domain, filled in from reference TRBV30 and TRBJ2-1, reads SQTIHQWPATLVQPVGSPLSLECTVEGTSNPNLYWYRQAAGRGLQLLFYSVGIGQISSEVPQNLSASRPQDRQFILSSKKLLLSDSGFYLCAWGGTSGFRQFFGPGTRLTVL.

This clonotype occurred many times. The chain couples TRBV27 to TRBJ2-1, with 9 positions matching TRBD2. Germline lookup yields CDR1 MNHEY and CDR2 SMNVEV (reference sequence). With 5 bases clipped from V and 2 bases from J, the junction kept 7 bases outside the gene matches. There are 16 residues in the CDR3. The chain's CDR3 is CASSTVAGATYNEQFF. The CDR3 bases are TGTGCCAGCAGTACGGTAGCGGGGGCTACCTACAATGAGCAGTTCTTC.

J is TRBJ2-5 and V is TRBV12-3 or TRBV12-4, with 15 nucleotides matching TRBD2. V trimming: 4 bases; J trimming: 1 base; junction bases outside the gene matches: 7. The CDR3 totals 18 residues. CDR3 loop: CASSSTRTSGRAQETQYF. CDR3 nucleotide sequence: TGTGCCAGCAGTTCCACCCGGACTAGCGGGAGGGCCCAAGAGACCCAGTACTTC.